One and the same sample provided the 15 T cell receptor beta chains below, sequenced in a study of T-cell memory formation after mild COVID-19. MiXCR was run by TCRdb on the 5' RACE reads, yielding one entry per CDR3 protein. Among more than 300,000 distinct CDR3 sequences listed, roughly 13% were seen once. Sequencing input: PBMCs or a T cell subset sorted from them (not recorded which). The receptors derive from a man between 18 and 35 years old who had mild COVID-19 (a few samples of this study predate the infection). Cell type and time point are not known.

This clonotype was seen a few times. This chain connects TRBV7-2 to TRBJ2-3, with TRBD2 identical over 10 bases. Losses at the gene ends were 4 bases for V and 0 bases for J; bases not matched to a gene: 7. CDR1 is SGHTA and CDR2 is FQGNSA in the germline V gene. There are 17 residues in the CDR3. The CDR3 region is CASSSSSGGPSTDTQYF. The CDR3 DNA is TGTGCCAGCAGCTCCTCTAGCGGGGGCCCTAGCACAGATACGCAGTATTTT. The variable domain in full, completed from reference TRBV7-2 and TRBJ2-3, reads GAGVSQSPSNKVTEKGKDVELRCDPISGHTALYWYRQSLGQGLEFLIYFQGNSAPDKSGLPSDRFSAERTGGSVSTLTIQRTQQEDSAVYLCASSSSSGGPSTDTQYFGPGTRLTVL.

This clonotype was found a few times. This chain uses TRBV7-6 with TRBJ2-2, with no clear D. The V gene lost 6 bases and the J gene lost 0 bases, with 8 bases spanning the gap. There are 14 residues in the CDR3. Germline V gene data show CDR1 as SGHVS and CDR2 as FNYEAQ. The CDR3 sequence is CASRAQANTGELFF. The CDR3 coding sequence is TGTGCCAGCAGAGCCCAAGCGAACACCGGGGAGCTGTTTTTT. The variable domain in full, completed from reference TRBV7-6 and TRBJ2-2, reads GAGVSQSPRYKVTKRGQDVALRCDPISGHVSLYWYRQALGQGPEFLTYFNYEAQQDKSGLPNDRFSAERPEGSISTLTIQRTEQRDSAMYRCASRAQANTGELFFGEGSRLTVL.

The J gene is TRBJ2-7, the V gene TRBV6-6; D unclear. CDR1 and CDR2 (germline): MNHNY, SVGAGI (reference sequence). This CDR3 has 15 amino acids. V lost 0 bases and J 0 bases, leaving 9 bases between the germline ends. The DNA of the CDR3 is TGTGCCAGCAGTTACTCAACAGTTACCTCCTACGAGCAGTACTTC. Encoded protein: CASSYSTVTSYEQYF.

A few counts support this clonotype. The chain has TRBV9 and TRBJ2-1; D possibly corresponds to TRBD1 (6 bases). Trimming shortened V by 4 bases and J by 9 bases, and 14 bases separated the two germline ends. Germline assignment: CDR1 SGDLS and CDR2 YYNGEE. This CDR3 is 13 amino acids long. CDR3 DNA: TGTGCCAGCAGCTCCACAGGGAGAAGTGAGCAGTTCTTC. Translation gives CASSSTGRSEQFF.

This clonotype was seen many times. The chain has TRBV5-1 and TRBJ1-1; D is ambiguous. Deletions cut 5 bases from V and 5 bases from J, with 19 bases between. Germline CDR1 reads SGHRS; CDR2 reads YFSETQ. The CDR3 runs 15 residues. The CDR3: CASSPTSGVRTEAFF. CDR3 in DNA: TGCGCCAGCAGTCCCACCTCCGGGGTTAGAACTGAAGCTTTCTTT. Supplemented by reference TRBV5-1 and TRBJ1-1, the full variable domain reads KAGVTQTPRYLIKTRGQQVTLSCSPISGHRSVSWYQQTPGQGLQFLFEYFSETQRNKGNFPGRFSGRQFSNSRSEMNVSTLELGDSALYLCASSPTSGVRTEAFFGQGTRLTVV.

The chain recombines TRBV6-2 or TRBV6-3 with TRBJ2-2; D is unresolved. Germline values: CDR1 MNHEY, CDR2 SVGEGT. CDR3 size: 11 residues. V was cut by 8 bases and J by 6 bases, with 7 bases left in between. The CDR3 region has the DNA TGTGCCAGCGCCCGGGCCGGGGAGCTGTTTTTT. This encodes CASARAGELFF.

The table lists this clonotype with a few counts. The chain uses TRBV5-1 and TRBJ2-2; the D is unclear. V shed 4 bases and J shed 1 base, with 11 bases lying between them. Germline V gene lookup returns CDR1 SGHRS and CDR2 YFSETQ. The CDR3 totals 15 residues. CDR3 amino acids: CASSIHEENTGELFF. The CDR3 DNA reads TGCGCCAGCAGCATACATGAGGAGAACACCGGGGAGCTGTTTTTT.

The sample holds many counts of this clonotype. The rearrangement uses TRBV6-5 and TRBJ1-1; D is ambiguous. The germline V gene has CDR1 MNHEY and CDR2 SVGAGI. V gave up 5 bases and J gave up 0 bases, with 4 bases separating them. The CDR3 is 12 amino acids. Written as DNA, the CDR3 is TGTGCCAGCAGTAACCTGAACACTGAAGCTTTCTTT. Protein product: CASSNLNTEAFF.

This clonotype appeared a few times. The chain recombines TRBV24-1 with TRBJ2-6, with TRBD1 matching over 8 bases. After removal of 4 bases from V and 6 bases from J, the junction contained 4 bases not matched to a gene. This CDR3 is built from 15 residues. The V gene's germline CDR1 is KGHDR and CDR2 SFDVKD. DNA of the CDR3: TGTGCCACCAGTGACCCGACAGGGGTGGCCAACGTCCTGACTTTC. Its protein is CATSDPTGVANVLTF.

This clonotype was picked up many times. This sequence joins TRBV5-1 and TRBJ1-1; D is ambiguous. Per the germline V gene, CDR1 is SGHRS and CDR2 is YFSETQ. This CDR3 region has 12 residues. With 0 bases removed from V and 7 bases from J, the gap between germline ends came to 7 bases. The CDR3 reads CASSLVAGEAFF. CDR3 bases: TGCGCCAGCAGCTTGGTAGCGGGTGAAGCTTTCTTT. Looking up the rest from reference TRBV5-1 and TRBJ1-1 gives the full variable domain: KAGVTQTPRYLIKTRGQQVTLSCSPISGHRSVSWYQQTPGQGLQFLFEYFSETQRNKGNFPGRFSGRQFSNSRSEMNVSTLELGDSALYLCASSLVAGEAFFGQGTRLTVV.

The sample holds a few counts of this clonotype. The chain has TRBV7-3 and TRBJ1-2, with D possibly matching TRBD1 (6 bases). This CDR3 spans 13 amino acids. Germline-derived CDR1 and CDR2 are SGHTA and FQGTGA. Trimming left V 3 bases short and J 8 bases short, with 13 bases between. The CDR3 DNA reads as TGTGCCAGCAGCTTTTTATCAGGGGCCGGCTACACCTTC. Its protein is CASSFLSGAGYTF.

This clonotype has only a few counts. V gene TRBV5-8 combines with J gene TRBJ2-3, with D hard to call. This CDR3 comprises 13 residues. CDR1 and CDR2 (germline): SGHTS, YDEGEE. Trimming pared 4 bases from V and 6 bases from J, leaving 12 bases between. CDR3 amino acids: CASSSGPRDTQYF. DNA for the CDR3: TGTGCCAGCAGCAGTGGTCCGAGGGATACGCAGTATTTT.

This clonotype was found a few times. V gene TRBV6-2 or TRBV6-3 combines with J gene TRBJ2-5; D remains unclear. The V gene lost 7 bases and the J gene lost 1 base, with 7 bases spanning the gap. Germline V CDR1 and CDR2: MNHEY, SVGEGT. CDR3 length: 12 amino acids. This chain's CDR3 is CASKRSQETQYF. Written as DNA, the CDR3 is TGTGCCAGCAAACGGTCCCAAGAGACCCAGTACTTC.

V and J are TRBV9 and TRBJ2-2, with D perhaps matching TRBD1 (6 bases). Germline V gene sequence: CDR1 SGDLS, CDR2 YYNGEE. V lost 7 bases and J 0 bases, leaving 7 bases between the germline ends. The CDR3 covers 13 residues. This CDR3 reads CASEGANTGELFF. DNA for the CDR3: TGTGCCAGCGAGGGGGCGAACACCGGGGAGCTGTTTTTT.

The chain employs TRBV5-1 and TRBJ2-3, with D perhaps matching TRBD1 (5 bases). The germline V gene has CDR1 SGHRS and CDR2 YFSETQ. The V and J ends lost 3 bases and 4 bases respectively, with 9 bases between them. This CDR3 is 13 amino acids long. The DNA of the CDR3 is TGCGCCAGCAGCTCAACAGGACCAGATACGCAGTATTTT. Amino acids: CASSSTGPDTQYF.